The subject of this entry is one T cell receptor beta chain. The data derive from a study of blood T cell repertoires in COVID-19. For the study at large: T cells, B-cell-depleted T cells, or PBMCs supplied cDNA or gDNA.

The trim removed 8 bases at V and 3 bases at J, leaving 5 bases unmatched. The CDR3 runs 14 residues. The V gene's germline CDR1 is MGHDK and CDR2 SYGVNS. Sequencing used immunoSEQ multiplex PCR; TCRdb keeps in-frame clones, though not all of them. Of a few hundred thousand clones in the sample, approximately 87% were seen once. This clonotype was obtained from a woman between 50 and 59 years old with acute or convalescent COVID-19. The chain links TRBV25-1 to TRBJ2-2; 8 bases are shared with TRBD2. The sample consisted of peripheral blood. The DNA for the CDR3 is TGTGCCAGCTCCCGGGGGGGGGACACCGGGGAGCTGTTTTTT. Translated: CASSRGGDTGELFF.